This T cell receptor beta chain was recovered during a study of T cell repertoires in cytomegalovirus infection. Each CDR3 protein is one row after TCRdb ran MiXCR on the reads. The data hold about 830,000 distinct CDR3 sequences, with roughly 33% observed a single time. This clonotype was counted many times. What it recognizes is unknown. The TCR originated in a human donor in good health (CMV status not recorded). Some clones in this sample may be carry-over from other donors' samples. The sequencing here drew on cultured CD8+ T cells from PBMCs, taken from culture after CMV antigen stimulation.

CDR3 residues: CASSLSGESYNEQFF. CDR3 DNA: TGTGCCAGCAGCTTGTCAGGGGAGAGCTACAATGAGCAGTTCTTC. The chain has TRBV7-6 and TRBJ2-1; tentative D call: TRBD1 (6 bases). Trimming took off 3 bases at V and 3 bases at J, with 12 bases between the two ends. CDR3 length equals 15 residues. CDR1 and CDR2 from the germline V gene are SGHVS and FNYEAQ.